This T cell receptor beta chain was profiled in a study of blood T cell repertoires in COVID-19. Study in general: COVID-19 samples collected from the United States, Italy and Spain covered acute and convalescent phases. PBMCs, B-cell-depleted T cells, or T cells provided the cDNA or gDNA that made up the material.

V lost 7 bases and J lost 1, with 11 bases in between. Germline loops: CDR1 SGHDT, CDR2 YYEEEE. The CDR3 contains 13 residues. Enrolment of Seattle patients took place during active infection, and they were followed longitudinally. Original methodology: Amplification of reference gene primers was used by the study to estimate nucleated cell counts. TCRdb keeps only in-frame clones here, not all; method: immunoSEQ multiplex PCR. The V and J calls and clone size were taken over from that table, and D and trimming were inferred from the DNA. The sample contains under 550,000 clones, around nine tenths of which appear only once.

Specimen: peripheral blood. The sequence was obtained from a man aged 18 to 29 with COVID-19, enrolled during active disease. This chain joins TRBV5-6 and TRBJ1-1, with D hard to call. CDR3 residues: CASAEVGNTEAFF. The CDR3 bases are TGTGCCAGCGCCGAGGTGGGGAACACTGAAGCTTTCTTT.